This record looks at one T cell receptor (beta chain) sequence and its context. The sample comes from a study of OX40 agonist ivuxolimab in advanced cancers. Here immunoSEQ multiplex PCR was the method, and the copy in TCRdb shows in-frame clones only, minus some. The data contain about 89,000 clones, approximately 91% of them singletons. This specimen was CD4+ or CD8+ T cells sorted from blood, taken in a trial of the OX40 agonist ivuxolimab. The sequence came from an adult with an advanced solid tumor such as melanoma, head and neck, liver or kidney cancer.

The CDR3 loop is CAWISSTTEAFF. CDR3 bases: TGTGCCTGGATTTCCTCAACTACTGAAGCTTTCTTT. This chain joins TRBV30 and TRBJ1-1; D is ambiguous. The germline V gene encodes CDR1 GTSNPN and CDR2 SVGIG (reference sequence). There are 12 residues in the CDR3. V lost 4 bases and J 5 bases, leaving 11 bases between the germline ends.